Below, 12 T cell receptor beta chains from the same sample are listed, as sequenced in a study of blood T cells in healthy people across ages. Together with a sample-barcoded 5' primer, a J-beta primer mix was included in a second PCR lasting about 6 to 11 cycles. TCRdb passed the 5' RACE reads through MiXCR, listing each CDR3 protein once. This table has hundreds of thousands of distinct CDR3 sequences, approximately 48% appearing once. Sequencing was done on a sample of blood. These receptors came from a man in his 60s in good health.

This sequence joins TRBV21-1 and TRBJ1-5. TRBV21-1 is listed as a pseudogene. This CDR3 is built from 13 residues. The chain's CDR3 is CASSKGRETPQHF. Written as DNA, the CDR3 is TGTGCCAGCAGCAAAGGACGCGAGACGCCCCAGCATTTT.

The genes are TRBV3-1 and TRBJ2-1; 8 nucleotides match TRBD2. This CDR3 region has 17 residues. Germline CDR1 and CDR2: LGHDT and YNNKEL (reference sequence). V shed 3 bases, J shed 2 bases, and the junction held 9 bases outside the gene matches. CDR3 sequence reads: CASSQLSGGGTYNEQFF. The CDR3 DNA follows: TGTGCCAGCAGCCAGCTGTCGGGCGGGGGGACCTACAATGAGCAGTTCTTC.

The gene calls are TRBV12-3 or TRBV12-4 and TRBJ1-2, with D possibly being TRBD1 (6 bases). This CDR3 spans 15 amino acids. Trimming stripped 7 bases from V and 2 bases from J, with 17 bases between. The CDR3 reads CASTLREGVNYGYTF. The CDR3, as DNA: TGTGCCAGCACCTTGAGGGAGGGGGTCAACTATGGCTACACCTTC.

In the case of this clonotype: A read error may produce the germline difference seen at one junction end. The CDR3 DNA is TGTGCCAGCAGCTACGACAAAAGCTCCTACAACGAGCAGTTCTTC. This gives the protein CASSYDKSSYNEQFF. The genes are TRBV7-2 and TRBJ2-1; no firm D call. From germline, CDR1 is SGHTA and CDR2 FQGNSA. The CDR3 loop spans 15 amino acids.

The chain is built from TRBV24-1 and TRBJ2-3; 7 positions match TRBD2. CDR3 size: 13 residues. The ends lost 9 bases at V and 3 bases at J; junction bases unmatched: 5. Germline assignment: CDR1 KGHDR and CDR2 SFDVKD. The CDR3: CATRREITDTQYF. The CDR3 nucleotides read TGTGCCACCCGGCGGGAGATTACAGATACGCAGTATTTT.

This clonotype was recorded a few times. This chain links TRBV21-1 with TRBJ2-1; the table's D call of TRBD1 was not tested on the DNA. TRBV21-1 is noted as a pseudogene. The CDR3 is 16 residues long. In nucleotides, the CDR3 is TGTGCCAGCAGCAAAGATGACTCGGGGGCGCCAAATGAGCAGTTCTTC. Translation: CASSKDDSGAPNEQFF.

The V call is TRBV5-1, the J call TRBJ2-3; 8 bases map to TRBD1. Germline V gene data show CDR1 as SGHRS and CDR2 as YFSETQ. The CDR3 is 15 amino acids. Losses at the gene ends were 0 bases for V and 8 bases for J; bases not matched to a gene: 8. The CDR3 protein is CASSLGGTGSVTQYF. The CDR3 nucleotides are TGCGCCAGCAGCTTGGGTGGGACAGGATCGGTTACGCAGTATTTT. Filled out from reference TRBV5-1 and TRBJ2-3, the complete variable domain reads KAGVTQTPRYLIKTRGQQVTLSCSPISGHRSVSWYQQTPGQGLQFLFEYFSETQRNKGNFPGRFSGRQFSNSRSEMNVSTLELGDSALYLCASSLGGTGSVTQYFGPGTRLTVL.

This clonotype has just a few counts. The chain has TRBV5-6 and TRBJ2-7, with D tentatively TRBD1 (7 bases). The V gene lost 1 base and the J gene lost 2 bases, with 13 bases spanning the gap. The CDR3 covers 15 residues. Germline loops: CDR1 SGHDT, CDR2 YYEEEE. The CDR3 protein is CASSLYDREAYEQYF. The CDR3 region has the DNA TGTGCCAGCAGCTTGTACGACAGGGAGGCCTACGAGCAGTACTTC.

The V and J genes are TRBV11-3 and TRBJ2-4; D unclear. Near its end, the DNA agrees better with TRBJ2-7, so the J call may be wrong. Germline lookup yields CDR1 SGHNT and CDR2 YENEEA. This CDR3 is built from 13 residues. The CDR3: CASSPTRYGEQYF. The CDR3 nucleotides are TGTGCCAGCAGCCCCACGCGGTACGGCGAGCAGTACTTC.

This clonotype was seen only a few times. The V gene is TRBV27, the J gene TRBJ2-1; 13 bases are a match to TRBD2. Germline CDR1 is MNHEY and CDR2 is SMNVEV (reference sequence). The CDR3 loop spans 16 amino acids. V dropped 6 bases and J dropped 3; count of bases not matched to a gene: 5. CDR3 sequence (DNA): TGTGCCAGCAGCCGAACTAGCGGGGGGGTCTACAATGAGCAGTTCTTC. Protein sequence: CASSRTSGGVYNEQFF.

This clonotype was observed many times. The CDR3 loop is CASRLGEGYEQYF. CDR3 in DNA: TGCGCCAGCAGACTGGGAGAGGGATACGAGCAGTACTTC. This sequence joins TRBV4-1 and TRBJ2-7, with D tentatively TRBD2 (5 bases). Germline CDR1 reads MGHRA; CDR2 reads YSYEKL. The CDR3 sequence is 13 residues long. V was trimmed by 6 bases and J by 4 bases, leaving 13 bases between them.

V and J are TRBV20-1 and TRBJ2-1; 8 bases line up with TRBD1. From germline, CDR1 is DFQATT and CDR2 SNEGSKA (reference sequence). Losses at the gene ends were 4 bases for V and 6 bases for J; bases not matched to a gene: 5. The CDR3 covers 13 residues. DNA for the CDR3: TGCAGTGCTACGGGGACAGGCCTCAATGAGCAGTTCTTC. Encoded protein: CSATGTGLNEQFF.